The table lists the clone carrying this TCR beta chain with many counts. Its specificity is not known. One end of the junction varies from germline; a read error may be responsible. Template switching added a universal primer binding site, and final cDNA carried unique molecular identifiers. One entry per CDR3 protein, called by TCRdb with MiXCR from the 5' RACE reads. The table includes 1.5 million to 2 million distinct CDR3 sequences, less than 35% detected once. The sample originates from a study of identical twins. Whole-study results and caveats: Invariant MAIT and iNKT cells could partly confound zero-insertion analyses. Beta out-of-frame sequences showed weaker excess sharing between twins.

The receptor comes from a newborn girl in good health. Sequencing was done on a sample of cord blood.

The CDR3 sequence is CASSPDTYGYTF. The CDR3 region has the DNA TGTGCCAGCAGCCCCGACACCTATGGCTACACCTTC. J is TRBJ1-2 and V is TRBV5-1; D remains ambiguous. The CDR3 covers 12 residues. Looked up from germline, CDR1 is SGHRS and CDR2 is YFSETQ.